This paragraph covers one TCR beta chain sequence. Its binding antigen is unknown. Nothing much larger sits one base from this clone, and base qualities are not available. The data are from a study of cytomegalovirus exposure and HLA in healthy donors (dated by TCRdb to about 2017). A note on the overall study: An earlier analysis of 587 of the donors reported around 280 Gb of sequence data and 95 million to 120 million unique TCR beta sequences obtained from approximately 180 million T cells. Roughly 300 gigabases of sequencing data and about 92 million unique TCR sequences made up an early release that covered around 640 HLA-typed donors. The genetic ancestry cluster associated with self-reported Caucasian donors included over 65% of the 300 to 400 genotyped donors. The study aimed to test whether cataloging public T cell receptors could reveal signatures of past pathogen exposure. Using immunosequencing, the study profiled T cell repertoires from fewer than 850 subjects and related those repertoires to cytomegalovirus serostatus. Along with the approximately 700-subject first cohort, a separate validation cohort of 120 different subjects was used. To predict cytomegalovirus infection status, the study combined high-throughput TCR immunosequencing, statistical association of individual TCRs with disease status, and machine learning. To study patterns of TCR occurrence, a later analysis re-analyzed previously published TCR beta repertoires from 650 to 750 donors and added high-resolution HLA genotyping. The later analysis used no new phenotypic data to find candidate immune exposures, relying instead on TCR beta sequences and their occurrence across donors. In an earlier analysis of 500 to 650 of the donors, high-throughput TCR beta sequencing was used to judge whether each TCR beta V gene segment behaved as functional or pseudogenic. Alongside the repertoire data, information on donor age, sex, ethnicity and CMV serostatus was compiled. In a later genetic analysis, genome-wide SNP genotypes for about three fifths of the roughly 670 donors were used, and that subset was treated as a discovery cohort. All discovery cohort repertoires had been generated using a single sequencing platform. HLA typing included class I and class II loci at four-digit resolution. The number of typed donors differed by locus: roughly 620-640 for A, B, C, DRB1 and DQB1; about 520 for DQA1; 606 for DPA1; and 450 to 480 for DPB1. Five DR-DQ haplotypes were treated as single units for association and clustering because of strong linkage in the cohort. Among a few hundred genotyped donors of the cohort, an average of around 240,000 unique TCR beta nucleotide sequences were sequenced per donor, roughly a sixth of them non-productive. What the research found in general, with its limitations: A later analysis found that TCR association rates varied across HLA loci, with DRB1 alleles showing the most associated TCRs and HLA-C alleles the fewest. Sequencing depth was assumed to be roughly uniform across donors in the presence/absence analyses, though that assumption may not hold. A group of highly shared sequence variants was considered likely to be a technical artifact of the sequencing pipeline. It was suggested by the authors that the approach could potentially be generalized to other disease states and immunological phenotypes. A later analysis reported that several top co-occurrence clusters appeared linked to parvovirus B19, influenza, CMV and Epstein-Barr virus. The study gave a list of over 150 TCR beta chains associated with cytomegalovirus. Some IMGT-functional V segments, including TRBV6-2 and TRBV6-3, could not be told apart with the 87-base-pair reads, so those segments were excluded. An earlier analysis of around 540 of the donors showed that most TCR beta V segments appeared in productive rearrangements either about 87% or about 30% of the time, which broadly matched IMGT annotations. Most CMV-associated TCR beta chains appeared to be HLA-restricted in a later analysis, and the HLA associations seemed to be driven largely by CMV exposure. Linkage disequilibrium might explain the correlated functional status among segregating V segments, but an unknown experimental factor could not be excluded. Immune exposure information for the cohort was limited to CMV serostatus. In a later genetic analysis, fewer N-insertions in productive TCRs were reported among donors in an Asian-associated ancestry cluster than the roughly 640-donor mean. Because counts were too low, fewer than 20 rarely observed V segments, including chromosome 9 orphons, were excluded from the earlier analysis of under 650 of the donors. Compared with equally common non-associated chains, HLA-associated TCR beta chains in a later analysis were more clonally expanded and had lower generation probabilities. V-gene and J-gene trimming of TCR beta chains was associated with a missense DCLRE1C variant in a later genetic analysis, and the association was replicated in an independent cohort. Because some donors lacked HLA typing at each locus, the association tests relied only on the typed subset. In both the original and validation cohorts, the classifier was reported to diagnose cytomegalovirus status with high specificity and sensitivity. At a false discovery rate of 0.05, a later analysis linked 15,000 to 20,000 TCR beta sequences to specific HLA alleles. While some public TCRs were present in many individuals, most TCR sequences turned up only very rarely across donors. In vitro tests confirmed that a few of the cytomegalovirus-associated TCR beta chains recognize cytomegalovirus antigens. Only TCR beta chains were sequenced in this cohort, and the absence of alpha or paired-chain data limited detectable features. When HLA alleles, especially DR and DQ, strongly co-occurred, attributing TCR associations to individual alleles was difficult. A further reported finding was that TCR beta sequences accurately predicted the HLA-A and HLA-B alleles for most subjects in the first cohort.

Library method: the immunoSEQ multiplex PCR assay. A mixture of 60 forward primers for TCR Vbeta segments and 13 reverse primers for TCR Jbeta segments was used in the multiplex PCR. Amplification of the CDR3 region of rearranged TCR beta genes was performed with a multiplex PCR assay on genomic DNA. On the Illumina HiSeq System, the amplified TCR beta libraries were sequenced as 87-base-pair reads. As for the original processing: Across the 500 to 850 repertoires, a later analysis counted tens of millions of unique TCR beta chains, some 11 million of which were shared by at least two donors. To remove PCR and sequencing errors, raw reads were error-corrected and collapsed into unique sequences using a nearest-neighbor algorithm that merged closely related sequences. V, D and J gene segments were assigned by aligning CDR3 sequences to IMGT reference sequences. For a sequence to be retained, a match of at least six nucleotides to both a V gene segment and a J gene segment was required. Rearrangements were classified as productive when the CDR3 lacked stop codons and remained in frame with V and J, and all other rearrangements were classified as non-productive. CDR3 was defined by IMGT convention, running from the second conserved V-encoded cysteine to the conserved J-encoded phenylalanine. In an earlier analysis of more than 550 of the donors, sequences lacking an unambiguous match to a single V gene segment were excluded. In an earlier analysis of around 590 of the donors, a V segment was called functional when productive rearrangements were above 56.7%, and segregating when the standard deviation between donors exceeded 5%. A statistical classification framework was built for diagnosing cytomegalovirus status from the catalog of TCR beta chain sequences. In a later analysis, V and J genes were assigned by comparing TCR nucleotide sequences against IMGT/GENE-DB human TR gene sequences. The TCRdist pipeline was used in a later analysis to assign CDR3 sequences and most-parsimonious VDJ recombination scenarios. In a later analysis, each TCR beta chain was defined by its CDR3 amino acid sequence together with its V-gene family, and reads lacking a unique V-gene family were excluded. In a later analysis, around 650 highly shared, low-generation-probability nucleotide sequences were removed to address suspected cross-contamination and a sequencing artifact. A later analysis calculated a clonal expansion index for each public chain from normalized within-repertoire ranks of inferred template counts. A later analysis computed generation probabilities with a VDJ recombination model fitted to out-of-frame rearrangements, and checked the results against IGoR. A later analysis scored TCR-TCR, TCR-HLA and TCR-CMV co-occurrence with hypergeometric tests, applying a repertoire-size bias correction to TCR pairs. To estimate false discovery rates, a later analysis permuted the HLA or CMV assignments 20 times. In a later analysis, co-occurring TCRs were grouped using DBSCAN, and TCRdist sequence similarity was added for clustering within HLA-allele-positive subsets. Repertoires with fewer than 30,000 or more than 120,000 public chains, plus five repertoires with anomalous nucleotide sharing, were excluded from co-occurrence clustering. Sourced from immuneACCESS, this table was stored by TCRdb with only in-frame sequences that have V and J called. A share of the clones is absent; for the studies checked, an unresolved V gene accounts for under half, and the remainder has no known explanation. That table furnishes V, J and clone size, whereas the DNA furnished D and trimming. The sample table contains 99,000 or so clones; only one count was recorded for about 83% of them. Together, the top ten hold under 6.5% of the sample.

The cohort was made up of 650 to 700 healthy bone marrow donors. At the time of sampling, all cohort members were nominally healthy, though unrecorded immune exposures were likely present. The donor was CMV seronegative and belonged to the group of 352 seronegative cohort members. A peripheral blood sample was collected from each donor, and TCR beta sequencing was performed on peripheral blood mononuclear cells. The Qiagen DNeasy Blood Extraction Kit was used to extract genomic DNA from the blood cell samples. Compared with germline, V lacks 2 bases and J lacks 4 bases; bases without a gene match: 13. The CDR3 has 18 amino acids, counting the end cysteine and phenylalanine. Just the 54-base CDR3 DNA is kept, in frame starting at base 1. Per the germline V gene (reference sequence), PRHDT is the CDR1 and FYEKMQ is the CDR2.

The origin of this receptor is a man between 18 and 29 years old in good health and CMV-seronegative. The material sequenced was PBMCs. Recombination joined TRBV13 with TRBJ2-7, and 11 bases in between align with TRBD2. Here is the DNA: TGTGCCAGCAGCTTAATGGAGGGGGGAACTAGCGGGAGTTACGAGCAGTACTTC. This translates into CASSLMEGGTSGSYEQYF.